This T cell receptor beta chain was recovered during a study of T cells in Graves' hyperthyroidism and ophthalmopathy. The V and J ends lost 6 bases and 4 bases, in that order; junction bases with no gene match: 8. The CDR3 sequence is 15 residues long. Amplification of TCR beta CDR3 regions was performed using RNA transcripts as template. An initial round of RT-PCR targeting the TCR CDR3 relied on the HTBI primer set. TCRdb called the multiplex PCR reads again in MiXCR, with one record for every CDR3 protein. The sample includes 490,000 or so distinct CDR3 sequences, about 20% of them seen just once. There are a few counts of this clonotype.

This TCR was sampled from a man aged 40-49 years with Graves' ophthalmopathy. This rearrangement joins TRBV12-3 or TRBV12-4 to TRBJ2-7; 11 nucleotides align to TRBD1. Sequences were obtained from blood. The CDR3 coding sequence is TGTGCCAGCAGCCCTAGGACAGGGGGCAGGTACGAGCAGTACTTC. It yields the protein CASSPRTGGRYEQYF.